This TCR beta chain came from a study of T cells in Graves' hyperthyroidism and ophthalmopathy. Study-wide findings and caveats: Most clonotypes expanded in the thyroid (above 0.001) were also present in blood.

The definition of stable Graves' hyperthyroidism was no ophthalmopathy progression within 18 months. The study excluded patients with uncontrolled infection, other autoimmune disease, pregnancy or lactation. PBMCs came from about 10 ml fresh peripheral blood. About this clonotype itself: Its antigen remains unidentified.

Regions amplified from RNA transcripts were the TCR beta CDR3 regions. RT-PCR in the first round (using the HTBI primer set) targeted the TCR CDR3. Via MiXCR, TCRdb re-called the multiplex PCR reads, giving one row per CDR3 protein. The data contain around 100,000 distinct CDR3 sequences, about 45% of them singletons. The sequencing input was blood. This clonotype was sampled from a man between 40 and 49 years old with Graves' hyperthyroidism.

The CDR3 DNA reads TGTGCCAGCAGTGAATCTGGGGTGAATGAGCAGTTCTTC. Its protein product is CASSESGVNEQFF. The J gene is TRBJ2-1, the V gene TRBV2; D not certain. Germline V gene lookup returns CDR1 SNHLY and CDR2 FYNNEI. V was pared by 2 bases and J by 7 bases, with 9 bases between. This CDR3 has 13 residues.